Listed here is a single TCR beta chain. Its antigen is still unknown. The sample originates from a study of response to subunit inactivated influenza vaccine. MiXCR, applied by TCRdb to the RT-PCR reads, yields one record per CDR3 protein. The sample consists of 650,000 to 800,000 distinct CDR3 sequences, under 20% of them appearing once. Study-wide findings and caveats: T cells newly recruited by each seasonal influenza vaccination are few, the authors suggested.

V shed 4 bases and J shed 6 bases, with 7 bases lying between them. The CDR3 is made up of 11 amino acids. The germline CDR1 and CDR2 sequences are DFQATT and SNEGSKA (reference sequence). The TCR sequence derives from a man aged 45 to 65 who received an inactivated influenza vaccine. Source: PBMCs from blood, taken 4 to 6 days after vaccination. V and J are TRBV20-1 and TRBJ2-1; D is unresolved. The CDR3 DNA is TGCAGTGCTACAAGTTCCAATGAGCAGTTCTTC. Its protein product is CSATSSNEQFF.